This T cell receptor (beta chain) was captured in a study of CXCR3-negative and CXCR3-positive naive CD8 T cells. General study results and limits: For CXCR3-positive naive cells, TRB CDR3s were more hydrophobic than those of CXCR3-negative naive cells. Partially decreased CXCR3 expression was recorded after cryopreservation, and fresh PBMCs were used in most assays. The study found comparably high diversity in both naive subsets and much lower diversity in memory CD8+ cells.

The CDR3 spans 16 residues. CDR1 is SNHLY and CDR2 is FYNNEI in the germline V gene. cDNA libraries for TRB were generated by 5' RACE incorporating UMI labels. TCRdb re-called the 5' RACE reads; one entry per CDR3 protein, DNA not given. The sample totals 85,000 to 130,000 distinct CDR3 sequences; its top ten clones hold 0.3% to 0.45%. Note on this clonotype: Its antigen is unknown.

Sequencing was carried out using naive CXCR3+ CD8+ T cells from blood. Subset indicated: CD45RO-CCR7+CD27+CD95- naive CD8+ T cells expressing CXCR3 (TNR3+). The chain recombines TRBV2 with TRBJ2-1; TCRdb outputs TRBD1, but without DNA this stays unchecked. This TCR came from a human donor in good health. Some clones in this sample may be carry-over from other donors' samples. CDR3 region: CASSERGTGTDNEQFF.